This TCR beta chain comes out of a study of shared clonotypes between healthy human individuals (TCRdb year 2020). A note on the overall study: A couple of women and a few men aged 18 to 49 years were included in the cohort. Blood TCR repertoires of about 5 healthy adults were deeply sequenced to estimate repertoire size and the extent of clonotype sharing between individuals. Between about 0.8 and 9 billion PBMCs per donor were obtained by leukapheresis. Libraries were prepared and TCR repertoires were sequenced by different laboratories using diverse techniques, in order to increase sequencing depth and limit assay-specific biases. For each donor, CD4 naive and CD4 memory were each given three plates, CD8 naive was given two plates, and CD8 memory was given one plate.

Points on this clone: The clone's antigen remains unknown. No much larger clone is present one base from it, and per-base qualities are unavailable.

For the CD8 naive samples, CD45RO-negative cells were positively selected for CCR7, yielding a CD45RA+CCR7+ population from which TemRA cells were excluded. Donors were healthy HIV-negative adults with no recently reported acute infections or vaccinations. All donors were Caucasian adults living in Nashville, Tennessee, USA. Blood was obtained by leukapheresis, after which PBMCs were separated by Ficoll-Histopaque density gradient centrifugation and cryopreserved in liquid nitrogen vapor phase. Analytical flow cytometry was used to check the purity and quantity of each magnetically sorted T cell population. Genomic DNA was isolated from each sorted fraction and quantified by UV absorbance on a Nanodrop 2000c. The junction shows trimming of 2 bases on V and 2 bases on J, and the gene matches do not reach 3 bases of it. From a lookup of the germline V gene (reference sequence), CDR1 and CDR2 are MNHNY and SVGAGI. Counted from cysteine to phenylalanine, this CDR3 has 15 amino acids. Of the read, only the CDR3 DNA is kept; its 45 bases are in frame from base 1.

What the study reported, not specific to this receptor: Based on pairwise subsampling, the degree of clonotype sharing among donors was expected to be affected by sequencing depth. Even with the large sequencing depth, rarefaction of the sorted-subset datasets indicated that sequencing was incomplete. The small number of donors limited the genetic and exposure-history diversity represented. Sharing across a handful of donors was observed for approximately 4.6% of naive CD4, over 3% of naive CD8, over 2% of memory CD4, and about 0.38% of memory CD8 clonotypes. Naive subsets generally had larger estimated clonotype richness than memory subsets. Compared with non-shared clonotypes, the clonotypes found in all four sorted-subset donors had higher generation probabilities. Only blood was sampled, and tissue TCR repertoires likely differ from those in blood.

Using the deep immunoSEQ assay, multiplex PCR amplified TCR CDR3 regions from genomic DNA. For each cell subset, the extracted genomic DNA was distributed evenly across all wells of several immunoSEQ 96-well plates, and each plate served as one replicate. For sorted subsets, each replicate PCR was loaded with 150 to 250 ng genomic DNA, equivalent to 30,000 or so T cell genomes. Purified libraries were quantified with a Qubit 3.0 fluorometer, sized on a Bioanalyzer 2100, and re-quantified with the KAPA Library Quantification kit. Every immunoSEQ 96-well plate was sequenced on a dedicated single-read 150-cycle Illumina NextSeq 550 flow cell. In the original analysis: The immunoSEQ output contained only junctional sequences without quality scores, so filtering could not match that applied to full-length reads. Sequences were annotated with PyIR, a Python wrapper for IgBLAST v1.9, and V/J genes and CDR3 were assigned using IMGT germline references. Any read was removed if the V/J assignment was weak (E-value above 1e-6), the CDR3 was missing, or the read contained stop codons, out-of-frame junctions, or ambiguous translated residues. V3J clonotypes were defined as sequences sharing the same inferred V gene, J gene, and CDR3 amino acid sequence. The percentage overlap between two repertoires was calculated by dividing the number of shared unique clonotypes by the size of the smaller repertoire. Richness of each repertoire was evaluated using RTK rarefaction, the Chao1 estimator, and Recon v2.1 estimates of unobserved clonotypes. Generation probabilities were computed with OLGA for all TCRbeta clonotypes obtained by the gDNA method from a few donors. As stored in TCRdb, this immuneACCESS dataset retains in-frame rearrangements with V and J assigned. A fraction of the clones does not appear; measured against another copy, unresolved V genes explain less than half of the discrepancy, and the remainder lacks a known reason. V and J calls and clone size follow that table, whereas D and trimming were derived from the DNA. This sample lists about 750,000 clones; roughly 92% were detected once. The ten largest clones capture less than 25% of the sample.

The sample comprised naive CD8+ T cells sorted from blood. Reading the label with the study, this specimen's cell subset or site is: CD45RA+CCR7+. The sequence was collected from a man between 25 and 39 years old in good health. The V and J genes are TRBV6-6 and TRBJ2-3, and 8 junction bases match TRBD2. The CDR3 protein sequence reads: CASSYREGATDTQYF. The nucleotide sequence reads as follows: TGTGCCAGCAGTTACCGGGAGGGAGCCACAGATACGCAGTATTTT.